This passage covers 21 T cell receptor beta chains from one sample sequenced in a study of technical replicates of blood from a handful of donors. Using immunoSEQ multiplex PCR, the repertoire was profiled, and TCRdb retains in-frame clones only, with some absent. The sample has around 90,000 clones; approximately 94% are singletons. Material for sequencing was T cells isolated from PBMCs. Receptors were obtained from a human donor in good health.

J is TRBJ1-1 and V is TRBV6-5; TRBD1 matches at 7 bases. Trimming took 4 bases from V and 4 from J; bases not matched to a gene: 12. Germline V gene lookup returns CDR1 MNHEY and CDR2 SVGAGI. This CDR3 is built from 16 residues. The CDR3 DNA follows: TGTGCCAGCAGTTTTCGTAAAATCAACAGGGGCACTGAAGCTTTCTTT. Translated: CASSFRKINRGTEAFF.

The chain is built from TRBV5-1 and TRBJ1-1; perhaps TRBD1 as D (6 bases). There are 14 residues in the CDR3. V was trimmed by 3 bases and J by 3 bases, leaving 12 bases between them. Germline V gene sequence: CDR1 SGHRS, CDR2 YFSETQ. CDR3 loop: CASSSTGWDTEAFF. CDR3 in DNA: TGCGCCAGCAGCTCGACAGGTTGGGACACTGAAGCTTTCTTT.

The rearrangement uses TRBV11-2 and TRBJ2-1; unclear D gene. V gave up 1 base and J gave up 8 bases, with 9 bases separating them. The CDR3 totals 13 residues. From germline, CDR1 is SGHAT and CDR2 FQNNGV. The CDR3 sequence: CASSLGPGDEQFF. The CDR3 DNA sequence: TGTGCCAGCAGCTTAGGGCCAGGTGATGAGCAGTTCTTC.

The V gene is TRBV28, the J gene TRBJ2-5; perhaps TRBD2 as D (5 bases). The V gene's germline CDR1 is MDHEN and CDR2 SYDVKM. The ends were cut back, 5 bases at V and 4 bases at J, with 11 bases in the middle. The CDR3 runs 13 residues. The CDR3: CASSGGAGETQYF. The CDR3 DNA reads as TGTGCCAGCAGTGGAGGAGCAGGAGAGACCCAGTACTTC. The full variable domain, completed using reference TRBV28 and TRBJ2-5, is DVKVTQSSRYLVKRTGEKVFLECVQDMDHENMFWYRQDPGLGLRLIYFSYDVKMKEKGDIPEGYSVSREKKERFSLILESASTNQTSMYLCASSGGAGETQYFGPGTRLLVL.

The rearrangement uses TRBV18 and TRBJ1-2, with D tentatively TRBD1 (5 bases). V lost 3 bases and J 6 bases, leaving 11 bases between the germline ends. Germline V CDR1 and CDR2: KGHSH, LQKENI. CDR3 length: 13 residues. CDR3 in amino acids: CASSPLPGDGYTF. In DNA form, the CDR3 reads TGTGCCAGCTCACCCCTCCCGGGGGATGGCTACACCTTC.

This sequence joins TRBV27 and TRBJ2-5; tentative D call: TRBD1 (5 bases). V was cut by 0 bases and J by 3 bases, with 20 bases left in between. There are 18 residues in the CDR3. Germline CDR1 reads MNHEY; CDR2 reads SMNVEV (reference sequence). The CDR3 loop is CASSLSALPGFAEETQYF. The CDR3 DNA follows: TGTGCCAGCAGTTTATCGGCTTTACCAGGGTTTGCCGAAGAGACCCAGTACTTC.

This clone was seen only once. This sequence joins TRBV19 and TRBJ2-7; tentative D call: TRBD1 (6 bases). The CDR3 sequence is 14 residues long. With 3 bases removed from V and 5 bases from J, the gap between germline ends came to 14 bases. CDR1 and CDR2 from the germline V gene are LNHDA and SQIVND (reference sequence). CDR3 loop: CASSIVGTTDEQYF. The CDR3 DNA follows: TGTGCCAGTAGTATCGTTGGGACAACTGACGAGCAGTACTTC.

The rearrangement uses TRBV6-1 and TRBJ1-2; 8 nucleotides agree with TRBD1. Germline lookup yields CDR1 MNHNS and CDR2 SASEGT. The junction had 7 bases not matched to a gene; V was cut back by 5 bases and J by 2 bases. The CDR3 totals 15 residues. The chain's CDR3 is CASSPGQGPNYGYTF. The DNA of the CDR3 is TGTGCCAGCAGTCCCGGACAGGGCCCCAACTATGGCTACACCTTC.

This clone was found a few times. This rearrangement joins TRBV30 to TRBJ1-1; D gene ambiguous. Trimming left V 4 bases short and J 1 base short, with 10 bases between. From germline, CDR1 is GTSNPN and CDR2 SVGIG (reference sequence). This CDR3 comprises 13 residues. CDR3 in amino acids: CAWTLHRNTEAFF. CDR3 DNA: TGTGCCTGGACCCTACACAGGAACACTGAAGCTTTCTTT.

This chain links TRBV6-5 with TRBJ1-1; a possible D gene is TRBD1 (5 bases). Germline lookup yields CDR1 MNHEY and CDR2 SVGAGI. Trimming cost V 3 bases and J 1 base, with 9 bases left between them. This CDR3 spans 14 amino acids. CDR3 loop: CASSYFTGNTEAFF. CDR3 bases: TGTGCCAGCAGTTATTTCACAGGGAACACTGAAGCTTTCTTT.

The table lists this clone with a count of one. The V and J genes are TRBV27 and TRBJ1-2, with D tentatively TRBD1 (6 bases). V lost 1 base to trimming and J lost 2 bases, with 11 bases between them. Germline V gives CDR1 MNHEY, CDR2 SMNVEV (reference sequence). CDR3 length: 15 amino acids. This CDR3 reads CASSLYVGQNYGYTF. CDR3 nucleotide sequence: TGTGCCAGCAGTTTATATGTTGGACAGAACTATGGCTACACCTTC.

The gene calls are TRBV10-1 and TRBJ2-3; 7 bases map to TRBD1. CDR3 size: 16 residues. After removal of 0 bases from V and 7 bases from J, the junction contained 10 bases not matched to a gene. Germline CDR1 is WNHNN and CDR2 is SYGVQD (reference sequence). CDR3 DNA: TGCGCCAGCAGTGAGTCGAGGACAGGCAGCACCTATACGCAGTATTTT. Amino acid sequence: CASSESRTGSTYTQYF.

J is TRBJ2-3 and V is TRBV6-5, with no clear D. The CDR3 spans 11 residues. Germline V gene data show CDR1 as MNHEY and CDR2 as SVGAGI. Deletions cut 6 bases from V and 6 bases from J, with 7 bases between. CDR3 nucleotide sequence: TGTGCCAGCAGCCCCGGGGATACGCAGTATTTT. Its protein is CASSPGDTQYF.

The J gene is TRBJ2-3, the V gene TRBV6-6; D unresolved. CDR1 is MNHNY, CDR2 SVGAGI, per germline (reference sequence). This CDR3 contains 13 residues. The V gene lost 5 bases and the J gene lost 6 bases, with 12 bases spanning the gap. CDR3 loop: CASSRSPLDTQYF. DNA of the CDR3: TGTGCCAGCAGTAGGAGCCCTCTGGATACGCAGTATTTT.

V is TRBV28 and J is TRBJ1-1; D is ambiguous. The V and J ends lost 7 bases and 1 base respectively, with 10 bases between them. The CDR3 covers 13 residues. The V gene's germline CDR1 is MDHEN and CDR2 SYDVKM. DNA of the CDR3: TGTGCCAGCAACATTCTCACGAACACTGAAGCTTTCTTT. This encodes CASNILTNTEAFF.

The V gene is TRBV27, the J gene TRBJ1-6; 8 nucleotides agree with TRBD1. The V gene end was trimmed by 6 bases and the J gene end by 11 bases; junction bases not matched to a gene: 15. This CDR3 has 16 residues. Germline V lookup: CDR1 MNHEY, CDR2 SMNVEV (reference sequence). CDR3 loop: CASRPGTGAWFTPLHF. The CDR3, as DNA: TGTGCCAGCAGACCCGGGACAGGTGCTTGGTTTACACCCCTCCACTTT.

CDR3 nucleotides: TGTGCCAGCCGTCAGGACACCGGGGAGCTGTTTTTT. This sequence encodes CASRQDTGELFF. The chain employs TRBV6-1 and TRBJ2-2; no reliable D call. CDR1 is MNHNS and CDR2 is SASEGT in the germline V gene. The V end was cut by 8 bases, the J end by 3 bases, with 7 bases between. The CDR3 runs 12 residues.

The genes are TRBV4-1 and TRBJ1-2; D is undetermined. Between the trimmed V and J ends, which lost 6 bases and 7 bases, there was a span of 21 bases. This CDR3 region has 15 residues. From germline, CDR1 is MGHRA and CDR2 YSYEKL. CDR3 in amino acids: CASRTLVSQFSGYTF. CDR3 in DNA: TGCGCCAGCAGGACACTAGTGAGTCAATTTTCTGGCTACACCTTC.

The chain uses TRBV7-6 and TRBJ2-1; TRBD1 agrees at 8 bases. This CDR3 spans 15 amino acids. Per the germline V gene, CDR1 is SGHVS and CDR2 is FNYEAQ. V was clipped by 4 bases and J by 1 base; unmatched bases: 3. The CDR3 here is CASSSWTGSYNEQFF. CDR3 DNA sequence: TGTGCCAGCAGCTCCTGGACAGGGTCCTACAATGAGCAGTTCTTC.

In its sample, this clone was seen once. The chain uses TRBV11-3 and TRBJ2-7, with 7 bases identical to TRBD2. After removal of 6 bases from V and 5 bases from J, the junction contained 16 bases not matched to a gene. The V gene's germline CDR1 is SGHNT and CDR2 YENEEA. CDR3 length: 16 amino acids. The chain's CDR3 is CASSLSGGRSANEQYF. As DNA, the CDR3 is TGTGCCAGCAGTTTATCCGGGGGGAGATCGGCGAACGAGCAGTACTTC. The full variable domain, in which reference TRBV11-3 and TRBJ2-7 provide the parts outside the CDR3, is EAGVVQSPRYKIIEKKQPVAFWCNPISGHNTLYWYLQNLGQGPELLIRYENEEAVDDSQLPKDRFSAERLKGVDSTLKIQPAELGDSAVYLCASSLSGGRSANEQYFGPGTRLTVT.

J is TRBJ2-1 and V is TRBV27, with 10 nucleotides matching TRBD1. This CDR3 contains 16 residues. V gave up 0 bases and J gave up 9 bases; unmatched junction bases: 8. Germline lookup yields CDR1 MNHEY and CDR2 SMNVEV (reference sequence). CDR3 region: CASSLSWTGGVGEQFF. CDR3 nucleotide sequence: TGTGCCAGCAGTTTATCGTGGACAGGGGGTGTGGGTGAGCAGTTCTTC.